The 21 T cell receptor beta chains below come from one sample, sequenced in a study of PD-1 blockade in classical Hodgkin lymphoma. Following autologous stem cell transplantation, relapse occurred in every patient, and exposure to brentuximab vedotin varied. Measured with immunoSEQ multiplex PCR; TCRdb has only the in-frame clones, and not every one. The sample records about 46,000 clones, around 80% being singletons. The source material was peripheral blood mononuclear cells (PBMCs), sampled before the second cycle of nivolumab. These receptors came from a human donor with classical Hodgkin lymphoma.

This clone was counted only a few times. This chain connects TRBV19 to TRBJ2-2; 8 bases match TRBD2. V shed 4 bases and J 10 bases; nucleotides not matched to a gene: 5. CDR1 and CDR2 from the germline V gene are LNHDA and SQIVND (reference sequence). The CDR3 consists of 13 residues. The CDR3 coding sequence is TGTGCCAGTAGTAGAACTAGCGGAGCGGAGCTGTTTTTT. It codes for CASSRTSGAELFF.

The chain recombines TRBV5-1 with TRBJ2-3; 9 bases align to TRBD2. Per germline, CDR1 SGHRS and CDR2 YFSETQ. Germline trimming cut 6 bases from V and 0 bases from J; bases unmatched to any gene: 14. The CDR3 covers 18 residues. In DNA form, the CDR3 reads TGCGCCAGCATTCTATCGATGAGCGGGGGGACTAGCACAGATACGCAGTATTTT. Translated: CASILSMSGGTSTDTQYF.

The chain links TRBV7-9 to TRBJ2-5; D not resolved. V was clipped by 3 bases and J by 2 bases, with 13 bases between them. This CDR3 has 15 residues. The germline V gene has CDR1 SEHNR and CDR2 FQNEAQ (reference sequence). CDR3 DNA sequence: TGTGCCAGCAGCTTTGGCCTAGTCCATCAAGAGACCCAGTACTTC. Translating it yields CASSFGLVHQETQYF.

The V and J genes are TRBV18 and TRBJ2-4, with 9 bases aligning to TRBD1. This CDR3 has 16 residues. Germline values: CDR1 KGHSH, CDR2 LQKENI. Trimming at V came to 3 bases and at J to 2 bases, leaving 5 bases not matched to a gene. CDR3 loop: CASSPRDRVTKNIQYF. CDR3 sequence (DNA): TGTGCCAGCTCACCTCGGGACAGGGTGACCAAAAACATTCAGTACTTC.

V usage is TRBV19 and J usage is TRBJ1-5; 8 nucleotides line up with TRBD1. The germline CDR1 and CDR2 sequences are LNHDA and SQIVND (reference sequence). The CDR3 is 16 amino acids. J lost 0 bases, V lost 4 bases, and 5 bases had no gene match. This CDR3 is CASSTGQVYSNQPQHF. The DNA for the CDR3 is TGTGCCAGTAGTACGGGACAGGTCTATAGCAATCAGCCCCAGCATTTT. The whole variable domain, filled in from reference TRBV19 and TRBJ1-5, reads DGGITQSPKYLFRKEGQNVTLSCEQNLNHDAMYWYRQDPGQGLRLIYYSQIVNDFQKGDIAEGYSVSREKKESFPLTVTSAQKNPTAFYLCASSTGQVYSNQPQHFGDGTRLSIL.

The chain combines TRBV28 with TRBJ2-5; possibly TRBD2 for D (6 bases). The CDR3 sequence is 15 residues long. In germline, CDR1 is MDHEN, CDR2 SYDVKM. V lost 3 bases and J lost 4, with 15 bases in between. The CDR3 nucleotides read TGTGCCAGCAGTTTGGTGGGAGGATTAAGAGAGACCCAGTACTTC. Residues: CASSLVGGLRETQYF.

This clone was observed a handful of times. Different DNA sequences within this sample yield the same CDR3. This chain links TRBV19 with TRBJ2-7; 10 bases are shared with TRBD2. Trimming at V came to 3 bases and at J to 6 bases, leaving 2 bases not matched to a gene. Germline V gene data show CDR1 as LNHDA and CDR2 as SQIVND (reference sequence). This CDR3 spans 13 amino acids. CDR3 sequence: CASSIRTSGEQYF. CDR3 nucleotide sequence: TGTGCCAGTAGTATTAGGACTAGCGGCGAGCAGTACTTC.

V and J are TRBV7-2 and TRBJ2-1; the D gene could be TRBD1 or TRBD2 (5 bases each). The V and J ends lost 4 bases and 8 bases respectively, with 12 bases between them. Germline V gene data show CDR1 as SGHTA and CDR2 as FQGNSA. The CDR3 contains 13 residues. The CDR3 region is CASSSSGTHEQFF. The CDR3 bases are TGTGCCAGCAGCTCTTCAGGGACCCATGAGCAGTTCTTC.

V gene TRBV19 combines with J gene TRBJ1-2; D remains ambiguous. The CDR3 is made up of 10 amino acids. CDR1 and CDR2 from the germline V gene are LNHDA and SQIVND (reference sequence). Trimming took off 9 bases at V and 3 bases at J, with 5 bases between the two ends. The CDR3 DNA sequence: TGTGCCAGACTTTACTATGGCTACACCTTC. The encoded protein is CARLYYGYTF.

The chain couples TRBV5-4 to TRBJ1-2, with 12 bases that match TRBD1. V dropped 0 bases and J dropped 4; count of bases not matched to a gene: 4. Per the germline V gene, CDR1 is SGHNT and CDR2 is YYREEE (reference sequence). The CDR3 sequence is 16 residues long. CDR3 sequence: CASSLAGTGGGYGYTF. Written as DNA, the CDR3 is TGTGCCAGCAGCTTGGCCGGGACAGGGGGCGGCTATGGCTACACCTTC.

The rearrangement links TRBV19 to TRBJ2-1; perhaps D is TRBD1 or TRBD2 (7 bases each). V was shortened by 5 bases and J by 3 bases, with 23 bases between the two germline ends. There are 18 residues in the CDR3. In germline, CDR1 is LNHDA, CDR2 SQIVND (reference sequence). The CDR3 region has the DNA TGTGCCAGTAGTTTTCTGCCCTCAGGGGGGGCTTTCTACAATGAGCAGTTCTTC. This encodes CASSFLPSGGAFYNEQFF.

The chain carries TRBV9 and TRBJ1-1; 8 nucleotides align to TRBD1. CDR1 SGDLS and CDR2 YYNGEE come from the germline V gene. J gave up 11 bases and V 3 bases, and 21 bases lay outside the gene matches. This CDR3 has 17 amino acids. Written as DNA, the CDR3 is TGTGCCAGCAGCGGGGCGGGGTCCAGGGGGCGGAGGGGCGATGCTTTCTTT. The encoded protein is CASSGAGSRGRRGDAFF. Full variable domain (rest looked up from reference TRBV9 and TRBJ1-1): DSGVTQTPKHLITATGQRVTLRCSPRSGDLSVYWYQQSLDQGLQFLIQYYNGEERAKGNILERFSAQQFPDLHSELNLSSLELGDSALYFCASSGAGSRGRRGDAFFGQGTRLTVV.

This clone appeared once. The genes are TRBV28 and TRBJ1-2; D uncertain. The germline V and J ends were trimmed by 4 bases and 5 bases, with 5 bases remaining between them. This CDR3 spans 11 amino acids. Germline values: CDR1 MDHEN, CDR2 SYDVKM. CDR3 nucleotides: TGTGCCAGCAGTTCCGCTTATGGCTACACCTTC. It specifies CASSSAYGYTF.

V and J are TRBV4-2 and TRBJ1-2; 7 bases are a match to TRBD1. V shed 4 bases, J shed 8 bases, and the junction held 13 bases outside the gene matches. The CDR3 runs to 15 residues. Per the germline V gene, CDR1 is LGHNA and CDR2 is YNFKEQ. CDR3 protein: CASSPSDRTEFGYTF. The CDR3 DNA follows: TGTGCCAGCAGCCCTTCGGACAGGACCGAGTTCGGCTACACCTTC.

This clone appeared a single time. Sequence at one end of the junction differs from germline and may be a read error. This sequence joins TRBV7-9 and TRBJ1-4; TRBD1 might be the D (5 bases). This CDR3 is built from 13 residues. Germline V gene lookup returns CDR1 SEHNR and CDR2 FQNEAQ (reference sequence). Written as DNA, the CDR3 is TGCGCCAGCAGCCAAGACTGGGACTCCGTTCTGTTTTTT. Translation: CASSQDWDSVLFF.

CDR3 DNA sequence: TGCGCCAGCAGGCTGCAGTCTAACTATGGCTACACCTTC. Encoded protein: CASRLQSNYGYTF. The chain employs TRBV5-1 and TRBJ1-2; D remains ambiguous. CDR1 and CDR2 from the germline V gene are SGHRS and YFSETQ. The CDR3 length is 13 residues. The germline V and J ends were trimmed by 5 bases and 0 bases, with 8 bases remaining between them.

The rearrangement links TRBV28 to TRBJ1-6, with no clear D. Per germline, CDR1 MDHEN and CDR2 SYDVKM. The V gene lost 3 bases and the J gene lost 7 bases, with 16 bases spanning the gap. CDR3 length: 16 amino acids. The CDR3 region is CASSFAPGPGNSPLHF. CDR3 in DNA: TGTGCCAGCAGTTTCGCACCGGGCCCCGGCAATTCACCCCTCCACTTT.

Here the CDR3 DNA reads TGTGCCACCACACAGGACCCGAACACTGAAGCTTTCTTT. Protein sequence: CATTQDPNTEAFF. This chain links TRBV5-4 with TRBJ1-1; possible D gene TRBD1, 5 bases. The CDR3 has 13 residues. Germline values: CDR1 SGHNT, CDR2 YYREEE (reference sequence). Trimming removed 9 bases from V and 1 base from J, with 13 bases in between. The complete variable domain, with remaining parts taken from reference TRBV5-4 and TRBJ1-1, reads ETGVTQSPTHLIKTRGQQVTLRCSSQSGHNTVSWYQQALGQGPQFIFQYYREEENGRGNFPPRFSGLQFPNYSSELNVNALELDDSALYLCATTQDPNTEAFFGQGTRLTVV.

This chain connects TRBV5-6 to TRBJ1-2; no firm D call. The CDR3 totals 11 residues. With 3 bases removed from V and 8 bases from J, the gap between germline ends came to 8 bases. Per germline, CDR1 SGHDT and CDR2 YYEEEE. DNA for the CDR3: TGTGCCAGCAGCTCCACAGAAGGCTACACCTTC. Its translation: CASSSTEGYTF.

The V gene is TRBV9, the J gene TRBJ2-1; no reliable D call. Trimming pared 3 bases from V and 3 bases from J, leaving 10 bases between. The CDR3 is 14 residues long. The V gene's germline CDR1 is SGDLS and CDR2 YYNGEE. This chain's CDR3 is CASSGGQRYNEQFF. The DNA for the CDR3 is TGTGCCAGCAGCGGTGGTCAGCGCTACAATGAGCAGTTCTTC.

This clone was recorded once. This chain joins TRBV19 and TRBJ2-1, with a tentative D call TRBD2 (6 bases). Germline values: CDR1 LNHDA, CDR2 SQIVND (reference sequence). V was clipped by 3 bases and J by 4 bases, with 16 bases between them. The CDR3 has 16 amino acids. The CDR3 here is CASSINPGGRYNEQFF. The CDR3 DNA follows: TGTGCCAGTAGTATTAACCCCGGAGGGAGGTACAATGAGCAGTTCTTC.